The 16 T cell receptor beta chains in this list originate from one sample, sequenced in a study of regulatory T cells in long-lasting Graves disease. Sample time point: newly diagnosed GD, antithyroid drugs for less than 3 months. The TCR library was made from RNA that had been extracted from PBMCs in TRIzol. To make TCR beta libraries, researchers used iRepertoire HTBI primers and Arm-PCR of CDR3 regions. MiXCR was run by TCRdb on the multiplex PCR reads, yielding one entry per CDR3 protein. Of about 540,000 distinct CDR3 sequences detected, approximately 13% appear once; the ten largest clones hold 8.5% to 10%. The data were also submitted as part of a second study, on T cells in Graves' hyperthyroidism and ophthalmopathy.

The sample was peripheral blood mononuclear cells (PBMCs), taken at new diagnosis, from a patient treated with antithyroid drugs. These receptors all come from a man aged 25 to 45 with Graves disease.

V usage is TRBV6-1 and J usage is TRBJ2-5; 7 bases agree with TRBD1. CDR1 and CDR2 (germline): MNHNS, SASEGT. The CDR3 extends over 15 amino acids. V shed 3 bases, J shed 0 bases, and the junction held 4 bases outside the gene matches. The CDR3 protein is CASSDTGANQETQYF. The DNA for the CDR3 is TGTGCCAGCAGTGACACAGGGGCCAACCAAGAGACCCAGTACTTC.

This clonotype was detected many times. The chain combines TRBV19 with TRBJ1-4; D is undetermined. CDR1 is LNHDA and CDR2 is SQIVND in the germline V gene (reference sequence). Trimming took 6 bases from V and 0 from J, leaving 11 bases between them. This CDR3 is 15 amino acids long. The CDR3, as DNA: TGTGCCAGTAGACCAGGCGTTGCAACTAATGAAAAACTGTTTTTT. Protein: CASRPGVATNEKLFF. Together with reference TRBV19 and TRBJ1-4, the CDR3 gives the full variable domain: DGGITQSPKYLFRKEGQNVTLSCEQNLNHDAMYWYRQDPGQGLRLIYYSQIVNDFQKGDIAEGYSVSREKKESFPLTVTSAQKNPTAFYLCASRPGVATNEKLFFGSGTQLSVL.

This clonotype occurred a few times. The J gene is TRBJ2-7, the V gene TRBV24-1, with unresolved D. Trimming removed 0 bases at V and 1 base at J, with 9 bases between. There are 15 residues in the CDR3. Looked up from germline, CDR1 is KGHDR and CDR2 is SFDVKD. Written as DNA, the CDR3 is TGTGCCACCAGTGATTTGCGGCTCATGTCCTACGAGCAGTACTTC. Translating it yields CATSDLRLMSYEQYF.

The sample holds a few counts of this clonotype. This chain joins TRBV10-3 and TRBJ2-1; 11 bases align to TRBD2. Per the germline V gene, CDR1 is ENHRY and CDR2 is SYGVKD. The CDR3 contains 15 residues. The V segment lost 2 bases and the J segment 7 bases; nucleotides outside the gene matches: 4. The chain's CDR3 is CAISERSSGRNEQFF. The CDR3 DNA is TGTGCCATCAGTGAGAGGTCTAGCGGGAGGAATGAGCAGTTCTTC.

This clonotype was seen many times. V is TRBV29-1 and J is TRBJ2-5, with D perhaps matching TRBD2 (6 bases). CDR1 and CDR2 (germline): SQVTM, ANQGSEA. The CDR3 contains 13 residues. V was clipped by 3 bases and J by 5 bases, with 13 bases between them. Here the CDR3 DNA reads TGCAGCGTTGACGAGGGAGGAATGGAGACCCAGTACTTC. It translates to CSVDEGGMETQYF. Full variable domain (missing parts from reference TRBV29-1 and TRBJ2-5): SAVISQKPSRDICQRGTSLTIQCQVDSQVTMMFWYRQQPGQSLTLIATANQGSEATYESGFVIDKFPISRPNLTFSTLTVSNMSPEDSSIYLCSVDEGGMETQYFGPGTRLLVL.

This clonotype was detected a few times. V usage is TRBV4-1 and J usage is TRBJ1-4; D not certain. Per germline, CDR1 MGHRA and CDR2 YSYEKL. The CDR3 spans 13 residues. V was pared by 2 bases and J by 5 bases, with 6 bases between. The DNA for the CDR3 is TGCGCCAGCAGCCAATTCAGAAATGAAAAACTGTTTTTT. Translated, it gives CASSQFRNEKLFF.

This clonotype was detected a few times. CDR3 coding DNA: TGTGCCTGGAGTATAAGAACCTACGAGCAGTACTTC. It translates to CAWSIRTYEQYF. This chain uses TRBV30 with TRBJ2-7; D is unclear. V gave up 2 bases and J gave up 2 bases, with 7 bases separating them. The CDR3 is 12 amino acids. The germline gives CDR1 GTSNPN, CDR2 SVGIG (reference sequence).

This clonotype has at least ten counts. The gene calls are TRBV5-5 and TRBJ2-1; D is perhaps TRBD2 (6 bases). Trimming cost V 9 bases and J 1 base, with 14 bases left between them. Germline loops: CDR1 SGHKS, CDR2 YYEKEE (reference sequence). CDR3 size: 14 residues. The CDR3 sequence: CATGLGGSYNEQFF. For the CDR3, the DNA is TGTGCCACCGGGCTCGGGGGATCCTACAATGAGCAGTTCTTC.

About this clonotype itself: This probably arose from a read error, given a far larger clone one base away. The rearrangement links TRBV9 to TRBJ2-5, with 8 positions matching TRBD2. Germline V gene data show CDR1 as SGDLS and CDR2 as YYNGEE. This CDR3 comprises 13 residues. CDR3 residues: CASSIGRDNEHFF. The CDR3 DNA reads TGTGCCAGCAGCATCGGGAGGGACAATGAGCATTTCTTC.

The J gene is TRBJ2-5, the V gene TRBV20-1; the match to TRBD2 covers 9 bases. The J call is in doubt because the DNA end fits TRBJ2-7 better. CDR3 size: 13 residues. Germline assignment: CDR1 DFQATT and CDR2 SNEGSKA (reference sequence). The CDR3 bases are TGCAGTGCCCTTAGCGGGAGTGCGTACGAGCAGTACTTC. It specifies CSALSGSAYEQYF.

CDR3 amino acids: CASSPSGSEETQYF. In DNA, the CDR3 is TGCGCCAGCAGCCCCAGCGGGAGCGAGGAGACCCAGTACTTC. The chain combines TRBV5-1 with TRBJ2-5; 8 bases map to TRBD2. Germline V gene lookup returns CDR1 SGHRS and CDR2 YFSETQ. Germline trimming cut 4 bases from V and 5 bases from J; bases unmatched to any gene: 7. CDR3 length: 14 residues.

The chain is built from TRBV10-3 and TRBJ2-7, with 7 bases identical to TRBD1. Germline CDR1 and CDR2: ENHRY and SYGVKD. The CDR3 length is 12 residues. Trimming at V came to 6 bases and at J to 9 bases, leaving 8 bases not matched to a gene. The CDR3, as DNA: TGTGCCATCAGGCCGGGACAGCTGGGGCAGTACTTC. Encoded protein: CAIRPGQLGQYF.

This clonotype appeared a few times. The chain joins TRBV9 to TRBJ2-2, with D maybe TRBD1 (8 bases). Germline V gives CDR1 SGDLS, CDR2 YYNGEE. V lost 4 bases and J lost 5, with 15 bases in between. The CDR3 contains 15 residues. The CDR3 protein is CASSPNRGGTGELFF. CDR3 coding DNA: TGTGCCAGCAGCCCGAACAGGGGGGGGACCGGGGAGCTGTTTTTT.

This clonotype was counted ten times or more. The rearrangement links TRBV27 to TRBJ1-1; 8 bases align to TRBD1. There are 14 residues in the CDR3. V dropped 5 bases and J dropped 4; count of bases not matched to a gene: 6. Germline values: CDR1 MNHEY, CDR2 SMNVEV (reference sequence). The CDR3 DNA reads as TGTGCCAGCAGTCCGCAGGGGGCGCCCACTGAAGCTTTCTTT. Its protein is CASSPQGAPTEAFF.

A remark on this clonotype: This could be a read error, since a much larger clone is one nucleotide away. V and J are TRBV7-2 and TRBJ2-4, with D uncertain. The CDR3 is 12 residues long. Germline CDR1 and CDR2: SGHTA and FQGNSA. CDR3 residues: CASSFDKSIQYF. The CDR3, as DNA: TGTGCCAGCAGCTTTGACAAAAGCATTCAGTACTTC.

This clonotype was seen only a few times. The rearrangement uses TRBV29-1 and TRBJ1-2; D may be TRBD1 (5 bases). The V gene lost 7 bases and the J gene lost 7 bases, with 22 bases spanning the gap. The germline gives CDR1 SQVTM, CDR2 ANQGSEA. The CDR3 is made up of 14 amino acids. CDR3 DNA sequence: TGCAGCGCTGGAGCTACCGGACGAGGGGTTGGCTACACCTTC. Protein sequence: CSAGATGRGVGYTF.